This T cell receptor beta chain was recovered during a study of T-cell memory formation after mild COVID-19. Regarding the study as a whole: Shrinking CD4+ clones resided mostly in CM and EM, and CD8+ ones in EMRA.

The ends lost 4 bases at V and 6 bases at J; junction bases unmatched: 12. The CDR3 spans 15 residues. The V gene's germline CDR1 is SGHNT and CDR2 YYREEE (reference sequence). TCRdb independently ran MiXCR on the 5' RACE reads; one entry per CDR3 protein. The data hold nearly 200,000 distinct CDR3 sequences, with 15% to 20% observed a single time. In the case of this clonotype: Its antigen is currently unknown.

The TCR comes from an adult woman who had mild COVID-19 (a few samples of this study predate the infection). Cell type and time point are not known. Sequenced material: PBMCs or a T cell subset sorted from them (not recorded which). The chain employs TRBV5-4 and TRBJ1-1, with 7 positions matching TRBD1. CDR3 sequence: CASSPFDRDDPEAFF. CDR3 nucleotide sequence: TGTGCCAGCAGCCCTTTCGACAGGGACGATCCTGAAGCTTTCTTT.